Listed below are T cell receptor beta chains from one sample, sequenced in a study of shared clonotypes between healthy human individuals. The table came from immunoSEQ multiplex PCR; TCRdb's copy has only in-frame clones and leaves some out. This sample has approximately 840,000 clones, with about 97% found just once. The sample taken for sequencing was naive CD8+ T cells sorted from blood. All receptors derive from a man aged 30-40 years in good health. CDR3s include the opening cysteine and the closing phenylalanine or tryptophan. The D gene is left open where the match is weak. Expanded clones get a size class; other rows say once, few or many, or leave the size out.

>TRBJ2-1|NA|TRBV4-1|17|NA
CASSQVPRAALYNEQFF
TGCGCCAGCAGCCAAGTTCCTAGGGCGGCACTATACAATGAGCAGTTCTTC
>TRBJ2-7|NA|TRBV7-9|18|NA
CASSPPSPSADAGDEQYF
TGTGCCAGCAGCCCACCCTCCCCCTCCGCGGATGCCGGGGACGAGCAGTACTTC
>TRBJ2-1|NA|TRBV27|13|NA
CASSTSPLNEQFF
TGTGCCAGCAGTACCTCCCCCCTCAATGAGCAGTTCTTC
>TRBJ2-3|NA|TRBV5-1|17|NA
CASRWGTLAGSTDTQYF
TGCGCCAGCAGGTGGGGCACTCTGGCGGGTAGCACAGATACGCAGTATTTT
>TRBJ2-5|NA|TRBV4-1|12|TRBD2
CASSQGGRTQYF
TGCGCCAGCAGCCAAGGCGGGAGGACCCAGTACTTC
>TRBJ2-2|NA|TRBV7-9|12|NA
CASSLRTGELFF
TGTGCCAGCAGCTTAAGGACCGGGGAGCTGTTTTTT
>TRBJ2-7|once|TRBV5-1|15|TRBD1
CASSQGQDYSYEQYF
TGCGCCAGCAGCCAGGGACAGGACTACTCCTACGAGCAGTACTTC
>TRBJ2-7|once|TRBV7-9|15|NA
CASSLDSSDDYEQYF
TGTGCCAGCAGCTTAGATTCCTCAGATGACTACGAGCAGTACTTC
>TRBJ2-7|once|TRBV14|18|TRBD1
CASSQGLAGTGSGNEQYF
TGTGCCAGCAGCCAAGGGCTAGCCGGGACAGGGTCTGGAAACGAGCAGTACTTC
>TRBJ2-2|NA|TRBV7-8|19|TRBD2
CASSHRTSARIRGTGELFF
TGTGCCAGCAGCCATCGTACTAGCGCCCGAATAAGGGGCACCGGGGAGCTGTTTTTT